This T cell receptor (beta chain) was observed in a study of shared clonotypes between healthy human individuals. The study, taken as a whole, reports: What naive subsets generally showed was a larger estimated richness than memory subsets showed.

J was trimmed by 5 bases and V by 3 bases; bases with no gene match: 7. Germline V gene sequence: CDR1 SQVTM, CDR2 ANQGSEA. The CDR3 contains 13 residues. Remarks on this clone: Its cognate antigen is unknown.

Samples underwent the assay at deep level. Here immunoSEQ multiplex PCR was the method, and the copy in TCRdb shows in-frame clones only, minus some. The data show 2 million to 3 million clones, about 92% seen once. The chain links TRBV29-1 to TRBJ2-7, with 7 nucleotides matching TRBD1. This TCR derives from a man between 18 and 29 years old in good health. The sequenced material came from naive CD4+ T cells sorted from blood. Stated subset: CD45RA+ positively selected. The CDR3 coding sequence is TGCAGCGTTGAGGTAGGGGGCTTGAACGAGCAGTACTTC. Encoded protein: CSVEVGGLNEQYF.